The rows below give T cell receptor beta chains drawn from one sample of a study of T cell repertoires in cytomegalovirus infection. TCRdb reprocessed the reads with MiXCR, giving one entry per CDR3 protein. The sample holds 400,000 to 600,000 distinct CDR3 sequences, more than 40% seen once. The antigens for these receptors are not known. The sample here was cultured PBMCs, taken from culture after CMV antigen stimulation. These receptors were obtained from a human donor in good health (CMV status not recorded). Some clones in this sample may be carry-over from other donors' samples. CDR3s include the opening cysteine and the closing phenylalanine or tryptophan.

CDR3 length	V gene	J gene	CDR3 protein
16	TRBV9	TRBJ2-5	CASSGRGAPLQETQYF
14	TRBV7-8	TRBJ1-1	CASSSAGKNTEAFF
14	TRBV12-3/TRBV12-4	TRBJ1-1	CASSPRSYNTEAFF
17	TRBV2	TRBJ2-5	CASSDSARGPYQETQYF
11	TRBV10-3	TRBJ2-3	CAISPGDEKYF
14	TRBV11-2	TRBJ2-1	CASRDQRGGYEQFF
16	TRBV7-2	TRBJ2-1	CASSANLAGGYNEQFF
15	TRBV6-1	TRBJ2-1	CASSVVLANYNEQFF
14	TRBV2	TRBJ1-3	CASRVSLGGNTIYF
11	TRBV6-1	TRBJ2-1	CASSKNNEQFF
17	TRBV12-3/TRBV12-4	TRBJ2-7	CASSRDSRIAGVHEQYF
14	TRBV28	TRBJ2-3	CASSFRRLGDTQYF
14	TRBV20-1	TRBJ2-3	CSARPGTSSHTQYF
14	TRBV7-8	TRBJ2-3	CASSFSRRGDTQYF
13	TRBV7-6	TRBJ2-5	CASSPSWAETQYF
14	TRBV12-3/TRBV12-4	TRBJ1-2	CASSSNRGPDGYTF
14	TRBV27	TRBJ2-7	CASSGQGLWDEQYF
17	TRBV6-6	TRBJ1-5	CASSYSYQGSGNQPQHF
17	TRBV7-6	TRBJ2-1	CASSLVSGASLRDEQFF
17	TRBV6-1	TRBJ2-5	CASSEVGSAGGRETQYF
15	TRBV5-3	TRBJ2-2	CASSPRTGRTGELFF
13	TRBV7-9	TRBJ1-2	CASSPTGAHGYTF
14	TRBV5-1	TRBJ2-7	CASSSTRGTYEQYF
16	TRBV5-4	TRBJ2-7	CASSTKASGSLYEQYF